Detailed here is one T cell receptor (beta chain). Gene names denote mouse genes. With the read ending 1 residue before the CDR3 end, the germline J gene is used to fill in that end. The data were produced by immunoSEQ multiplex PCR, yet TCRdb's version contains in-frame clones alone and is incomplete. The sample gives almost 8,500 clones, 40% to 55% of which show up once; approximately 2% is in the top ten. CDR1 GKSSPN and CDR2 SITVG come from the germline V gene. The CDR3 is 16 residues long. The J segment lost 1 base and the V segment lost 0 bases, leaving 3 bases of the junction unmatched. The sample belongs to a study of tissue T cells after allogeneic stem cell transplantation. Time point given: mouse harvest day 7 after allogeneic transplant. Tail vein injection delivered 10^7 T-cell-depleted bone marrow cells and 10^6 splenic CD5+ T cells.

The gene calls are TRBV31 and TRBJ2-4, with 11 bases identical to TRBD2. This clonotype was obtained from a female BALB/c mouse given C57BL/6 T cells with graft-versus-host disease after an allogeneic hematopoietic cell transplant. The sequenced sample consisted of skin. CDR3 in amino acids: CAWSLGLGGGQNTLYF. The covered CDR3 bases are TGTGCCTGGAGTCTTGGACTGGGGGGAGGTCAAAACACCTTGTAC.